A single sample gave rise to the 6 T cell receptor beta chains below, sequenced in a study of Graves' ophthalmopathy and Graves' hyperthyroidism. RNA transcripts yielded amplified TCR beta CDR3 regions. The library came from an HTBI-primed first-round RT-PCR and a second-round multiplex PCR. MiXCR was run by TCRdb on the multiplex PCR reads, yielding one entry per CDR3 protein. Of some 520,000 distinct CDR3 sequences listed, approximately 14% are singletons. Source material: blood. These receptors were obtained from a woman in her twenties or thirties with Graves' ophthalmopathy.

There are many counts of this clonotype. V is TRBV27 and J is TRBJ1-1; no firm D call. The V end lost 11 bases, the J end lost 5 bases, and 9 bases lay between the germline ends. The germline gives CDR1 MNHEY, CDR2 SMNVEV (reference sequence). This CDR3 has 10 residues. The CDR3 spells CAVYGTEAFF. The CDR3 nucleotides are TGTGCCGTATATGGGACTGAAGCTTTCTTT.

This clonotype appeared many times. CDR3 amino acids: CASSERDSGQPQHF. The CDR3 DNA reads as TGTGCCAGCAGTGAAAGGGACAGTGGCCAGCCCCAGCATTTT. J is TRBJ1-5 and V is TRBV6-1; TRBD1 matches 7 bases. The CDR3 totals 14 residues. Trimming at V came to 2 bases and at J to 7 bases, leaving 5 bases not matched to a gene. Germline V lookup: CDR1 MNHNS, CDR2 SASEGT.

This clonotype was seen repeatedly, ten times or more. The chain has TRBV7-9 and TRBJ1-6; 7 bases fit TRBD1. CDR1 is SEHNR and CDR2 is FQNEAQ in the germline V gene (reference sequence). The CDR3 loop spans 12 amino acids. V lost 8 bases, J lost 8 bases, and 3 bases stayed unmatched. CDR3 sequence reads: CASGTEDSPLHF. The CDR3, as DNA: TGTGCCAGCGGGACAGAAGATTCACCCCTCCACTTT.

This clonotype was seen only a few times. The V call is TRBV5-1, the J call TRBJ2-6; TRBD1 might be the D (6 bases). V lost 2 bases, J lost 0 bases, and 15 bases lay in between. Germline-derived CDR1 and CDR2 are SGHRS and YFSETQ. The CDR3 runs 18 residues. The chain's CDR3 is CASSFVGTLVSGANVLTF. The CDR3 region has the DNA TGCGCCAGCAGCTTTGTCGGGACACTCGTCTCTGGGGCCAACGTCCTGACTTTC.

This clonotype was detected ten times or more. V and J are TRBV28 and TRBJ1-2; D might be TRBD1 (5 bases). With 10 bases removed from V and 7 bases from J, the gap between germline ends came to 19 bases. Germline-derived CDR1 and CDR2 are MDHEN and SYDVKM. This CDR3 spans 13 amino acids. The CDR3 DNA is TGTGCCATCCGCCTAGGACATTCTGGTGGCTACACCTTC. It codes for CAIRLGHSGGYTF.

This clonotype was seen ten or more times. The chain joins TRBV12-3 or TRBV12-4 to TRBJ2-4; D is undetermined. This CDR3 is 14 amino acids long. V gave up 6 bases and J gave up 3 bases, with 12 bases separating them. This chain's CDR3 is CASSPSFGKNIQYF. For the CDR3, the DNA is TGTGCCAGCAGCCCTAGTTTTGGCAAAAACATTCAGTACTTC.